One sample yielded the 27 T cell receptor beta chains listed below, sequenced in a study of cytomegalovirus exposure and HLA in healthy donors. Libraries were prepared by immunoSEQ multiplex PCR; TCRdb keeps only in-frame clonotypes and omits some of them. The sample holds roughly 130,000 clones, approximately 84% seen once. The sequenced sample was PBMCs. These receptors were obtained from a woman aged 25 to 39 in good health and CMV-seronegative.

This clone showed up just a few times. Germline and junction disagree at one end, which may indicate a read error. The chain links TRBV20-1 to TRBJ1-2, with no clear D. This CDR3 has 11 residues. The germline gives CDR1 DFQATT, CDR2 SNEGSKA (reference sequence). This chain's CDR3 is CSARAEAGSSF. CDR3 DNA: TGCAGTGCTAGAGCGGAAGCCGGGTCCTCCTTC.

The count of this clone is one. The J gene is TRBJ1-1, the V gene TRBV23-1; unclear D gene. TRBV23-1 is an ORF, with its function uncertain. Trimming cost V 0 bases and J 1 base, with 9 bases left between them. The CDR3 is 15 residues long. The chain's CDR3 is CASSQSPRRNTEAFF. CDR3 bases: TGCGCCAGCAGTCAATCCCCACGCAGGAACACTGAAGCTTTCTTT.

The genes are TRBV5-1 and TRBJ2-3; D ambiguous. The germline V gene has CDR1 SGHRS and CDR2 YFSETQ. V shed 1 base and J shed 3 bases, with 9 bases lying between them. The CDR3 sequence is 14 residues long. CDR3 loop: CASSLLSGTDTQYF. Here the CDR3 DNA reads TGCGCCAGCAGCTTGCTTTCCGGGACAGATACGCAGTATTTT.

The chain carries TRBV27 and TRBJ1-1; 8 bases match TRBD1. The trim removed 5 bases at V and 2 bases at J, leaving 10 bases unmatched. Germline-derived CDR1 and CDR2 are MNHEY and SMNVEV (reference sequence). CDR3 size: 16 residues. CDR3: CASSDLFGQGNTEAFF. The CDR3 bases are TGTGCCAGCAGTGACCTATTCGGACAGGGAAACACTGAAGCTTTCTTT.

The chain couples TRBV4-1 to TRBJ2-3, with D possibly matching TRBD2 (6 bases). With 1 base removed from V and 0 bases from J, the gap between germline ends came to 11 bases. The CDR3 loop spans 16 amino acids. Germline assignment: CDR1 MGHRA and CDR2 YSYEKL. The CDR3 sequence is CASSQGGGESTDTQYF. The CDR3 DNA sequence: TGCGCCAGCAGCCAAGGGGGCGGGGAGAGCACAGATACGCAGTATTTT.

The chain carries TRBV28 and TRBJ2-5; 7 positions match TRBD1. CDR1 is MDHEN and CDR2 is SYDVKM in the germline V gene. J was trimmed by 4 bases and V by 2 bases; bases with no gene match: 1. This CDR3 region has 13 residues. The CDR3 sequence: CASSLRGPETQYF. CDR3 in DNA: TGTGCCAGCAGTTTAAGGGGGCCAGAGACCCAGTACTTC.

The chain combines TRBV19 with TRBJ1-1; a possible D gene is TRBD1 (6 bases). V shed 6 bases and J shed 2 bases, with 10 bases lying between them. This CDR3 has 13 residues. CDR1 and CDR2 (germline): LNHDA, SQIVND (reference sequence). CDR3 bases: TGTGCCAGTAGGAAGGACAGAAACACTGAAGCTTTCTTT. Protein sequence: CASRKDRNTEAFF.

This clone was observed a single time. The V gene is TRBV19, the J gene TRBJ1-2, with 7 bases that match TRBD1. Germline lookup yields CDR1 LNHDA and CDR2 SQIVND (reference sequence). With V trimmed by 4 bases and J by 2 bases, 4 bases remained unmatched. The CDR3 totals 14 residues. CDR3 coding DNA: TGTGCCAGTAGTAAGACAGGGATAAACTATGGCTACACCTTC. Translated: CASSKTGINYGYTF.

The DNA of the CDR3 is TGCGCCAGCAGCCAAGATGACAGGAGACACCAGTACTTC. Translation gives CASSQDDRRHQYF. The chain is built from TRBV4-1 and TRBJ2-5; tentative D call: TRBD1 (6 bases). The CDR3 totals 13 residues. Germline V CDR1 and CDR2: MGHRA, YSYEKL. V lost 0 bases to trimming and J lost 10 bases, with 12 bases between them.

The J gene is TRBJ2-1, the V gene TRBV29-1, with TRBD1 matching over 9 bases. Unmatched junction bases numbered 5, after V lost 8 bases and J lost 6 bases. The CDR3 length is 12 residues. Per the germline V gene, CDR1 is SQVTM and CDR2 is ANQGSEA. CDR3 DNA: TGCAGCACCGGGACAGGGACCAATGAGCAGTTCTTC. Residues: CSTGTGTNEQFF.

The gene calls are TRBV7-3 and TRBJ1-6; a possible D gene is TRBD1 (5 bases). V dropped 5 bases and J dropped 6 bases, with 14 bases sitting between them. The CDR3 consists of 15 residues. Germline CDR1 is SGHTA and CDR2 is FQGTGA. The CDR3 spells CASSVGALGNSPLHF. The CDR3 nucleotides are TGTGCCAGCAGCGTAGGGGCCCTGGGTAATTCACCCCTCCACTTT.

This clone turned up a few times. The chain employs TRBV9 and TRBJ2-7, with 10 bases that match TRBD1. Germline CDR1 SGDLS, CDR2 YYNGEE. CDR3 size: 14 residues. V was pared by 2 bases and J by 2 bases, with 1 base of the junction left unmatched. The CDR3 protein is CASSVGTGAYEQYF. The CDR3 DNA reads TGTGCCAGCAGCGTCGGGACAGGGGCCTACGAGCAGTACTTC.

This chain uses TRBV4-1 with TRBJ1-2; 7 nucleotides agree with TRBD1. CDR3 length: 15 amino acids. Looked up from germline, CDR1 is MGHRA and CDR2 is YSYEKL. The V gene end was trimmed by 1 base and the J gene end by 7 bases; junction bases not matched to a gene: 9. Written as DNA, the CDR3 is TGCGCCAGCAGCCAAGTAGTGACAGGGCTAATTGGCTACACCTTC. It yields the protein CASSQVVTGLIGYTF.

The rearrangement links TRBV4-2 to TRBJ2-1; maybe TRBD2 (6 bases). Germline lookup yields CDR1 LGHNA and CDR2 YNFKEQ. The CDR3 is 17 amino acids. V shed 0 bases and J shed 5 bases, with 17 bases lying between them. CDR3 protein: CASSQDPGTSEDNEQFF. CDR3 bases: TGTGCCAGCAGCCAAGATCCCGGGACTTCGGAGGACAATGAGCAGTTCTTC.

This CDR3 reads CASRDTHQPQHF. In DNA, the CDR3 is TGTGCCAGCCGGGACACACATCAGCCCCAGCATTTT. The rearrangement uses TRBV2 and TRBJ1-5; tentative D call: TRBD1 (6 bases). The length of the CDR3 is 12 residues. The V end was cut by 8 bases, the J end by 5 bases, with 10 bases between. The germline gives CDR1 SNHLY, CDR2 FYNNEI.

V usage is TRBV16 and J usage is TRBJ1-1; perhaps TRBD1 as D (5 bases). The germline V and J ends were trimmed by 1 base and 6 bases, with 18 bases remaining between them. The germline V gene has CDR1 KGHSY and CDR2 FQNENV. This CDR3 spans 16 amino acids. CDR3: CASSQWGREARAEAFF. The CDR3 DNA follows: TGTGCCAGCAGCCAATGGGGCAGGGAGGCCCGGGCTGAAGCTTTCTTT. The complete variable domain, with remaining parts taken from reference TRBV16 and TRBJ1-1, reads GEEVAQTPKHLVRGEGQKAKLYCAPIKGHSYVFWYQQVLKNEFKFLISFQNENVFDETGMPKERFSAKCLPNSPCSLEIQATKLEDSAVYFCASSQWGREARAEAFFGQGTRLTVV.

The table lists this clone with a few counts. J is TRBJ1-1 and V is TRBV5-5, with D uncertain. The germline V gene encodes CDR1 SGHKS and CDR2 YYEKEE (reference sequence). The CDR3 spans 13 residues. Trimming stripped 0 bases from V and 8 bases from J, with 11 bases between. Here the CDR3 reads CASSLVGFQEAFF. The CDR3 DNA is TGTGCCAGCAGCTTGGTCGGTTTCCAAGAAGCTTTCTTT.

The chain joins TRBV28 to TRBJ2-2; D is uncertain. Looked up from germline, CDR1 is MDHEN and CDR2 is SYDVKM. Trimming took off 10 bases at V and 4 bases at J, with 10 bases between the two ends. The CDR3 consists of 12 residues. Here the CDR3 reads CATTGGTGELFF. The CDR3 region has the DNA TGTGCCACCACTGGCGGCACCGGGGAGCTGTTTTTT.

The chain uses TRBV2 and TRBJ1-2, with D possibly being TRBD1 (6 bases). The germline gives CDR1 SNHLY, CDR2 FYNNEI. CDR3 length: 13 residues. The V and J ends lost 5 bases and 8 bases respectively, with 15 bases between them. The CDR3 sequence is CASSLQGERGYTF. DNA of the CDR3: TGTGCCAGCAGTTTACAGGGAGAAAGAGGCTACACCTTC.

Details on this clone: Other DNA sequences of this sample code for an identical CDR3. The J gene is TRBJ1-4, the V gene TRBV2, with unresolved D. Deletions cut 5 bases from V and 8 bases from J, with 12 bases between. The CDR3 length is 13 residues. CDR1 and CDR2 (germline): SNHLY, FYNNEI. CDR3 in DNA: TGTGCCAGCAGTCTGACGCGAGGGGAAAAACTGTTTTTT. Its protein is CASSLTRGEKLFF.

The chain uses TRBV7-6 and TRBJ2-7, with 8 bases aligning to TRBD2. V gave up 1 base and J gave up 4 bases; unmatched junction bases: 9. Germline CDR1 SGHVS, CDR2 FNYEAQ. The CDR3 contains 16 residues. The CDR3, as DNA: TGTGCCAGCAGCTTAGAAGTTCGGGGGGGTCAATACGAGCAGTACTTC. Its protein product is CASSLEVRGGQYEQYF.

Written as DNA, the CDR3 is TGTGCCAGCAGTGCCGGTCGTCAGGGAAGGCAGGGCTACACCTTC. It translates to CASSAGRQGRQGYTF. This chain uses TRBV6-1 with TRBJ1-2; TRBD1 is a possible D gene (5 bases). The CDR3 sequence is 15 residues long. The germline V and J ends were trimmed by 4 bases and 8 bases, with 20 bases remaining between them. The V gene's germline CDR1 is MNHNS and CDR2 SASEGT.

The chain employs TRBV7-9 and TRBJ1-6; no clear D. This CDR3 has 14 amino acids. From germline, CDR1 is SEHNR and CDR2 FQNEAQ (reference sequence). V was pared by 6 bases and J by 6 bases, with 12 bases between. The CDR3 reads CASSTRPPNSPLHF. The CDR3 region has the DNA TGTGCCAGCAGTACCAGGCCACCTAATTCACCCCTCCACTTT.

The rearrangement links TRBV7-3 to TRBJ2-7, with D unclear. This CDR3 contains 14 residues. Trimming took off 2 bases at V and 3 bases at J, with 11 bases between the two ends. In germline, CDR1 is SGHTA, CDR2 FQGTGA. DNA for the CDR3: TGTGCCAGCAGCTTATATGGCCAAAACTACGAGCAGTACTTC. Protein product: CASSLYGQNYEQYF.

The J gene is TRBJ2-5, the V gene TRBV2; D gene unclear. The germline gives CDR1 SNHLY, CDR2 FYNNEI. The length of the CDR3 is 11 residues. Trimming removed 6 bases at V and 5 bases at J, with 7 bases between. The chain's CDR3 is CASSPRETQYF. CDR3 in DNA: TGTGCCAGCAGCCCCCGGGAGACCCAGTACTTC.

The V call is TRBV7-9, the J call TRBJ1-2; a weak D match, TRBD1 (5 bases). Germline loops: CDR1 SEHNR, CDR2 FQNEAQ (reference sequence). V was pared by 5 bases and J by 6 bases, with 16 bases between. This CDR3 contains 14 residues. The CDR3 reads CASSEGSGVNGYTF. The CDR3 DNA follows: TGTGCCAGCAGCGAGGGGTCGGGGGTCAATGGCTACACCTTC.

This clone was detected a few times. The genes are TRBV18 and TRBJ2-2, with 9 bases identical to TRBD2. V was clipped by 4 bases and J by 6 bases; unmatched bases: 6. Germline lookup yields CDR1 KGHSH and CDR2 LQKENI. CDR3 length equals 15 residues. CDR3 bases: TGTGCCAGCTCACAACTAGCGGGCCTTGCCGGGGAGCTGTTTTTT. As protein: CASSQLAGLAGELFF.